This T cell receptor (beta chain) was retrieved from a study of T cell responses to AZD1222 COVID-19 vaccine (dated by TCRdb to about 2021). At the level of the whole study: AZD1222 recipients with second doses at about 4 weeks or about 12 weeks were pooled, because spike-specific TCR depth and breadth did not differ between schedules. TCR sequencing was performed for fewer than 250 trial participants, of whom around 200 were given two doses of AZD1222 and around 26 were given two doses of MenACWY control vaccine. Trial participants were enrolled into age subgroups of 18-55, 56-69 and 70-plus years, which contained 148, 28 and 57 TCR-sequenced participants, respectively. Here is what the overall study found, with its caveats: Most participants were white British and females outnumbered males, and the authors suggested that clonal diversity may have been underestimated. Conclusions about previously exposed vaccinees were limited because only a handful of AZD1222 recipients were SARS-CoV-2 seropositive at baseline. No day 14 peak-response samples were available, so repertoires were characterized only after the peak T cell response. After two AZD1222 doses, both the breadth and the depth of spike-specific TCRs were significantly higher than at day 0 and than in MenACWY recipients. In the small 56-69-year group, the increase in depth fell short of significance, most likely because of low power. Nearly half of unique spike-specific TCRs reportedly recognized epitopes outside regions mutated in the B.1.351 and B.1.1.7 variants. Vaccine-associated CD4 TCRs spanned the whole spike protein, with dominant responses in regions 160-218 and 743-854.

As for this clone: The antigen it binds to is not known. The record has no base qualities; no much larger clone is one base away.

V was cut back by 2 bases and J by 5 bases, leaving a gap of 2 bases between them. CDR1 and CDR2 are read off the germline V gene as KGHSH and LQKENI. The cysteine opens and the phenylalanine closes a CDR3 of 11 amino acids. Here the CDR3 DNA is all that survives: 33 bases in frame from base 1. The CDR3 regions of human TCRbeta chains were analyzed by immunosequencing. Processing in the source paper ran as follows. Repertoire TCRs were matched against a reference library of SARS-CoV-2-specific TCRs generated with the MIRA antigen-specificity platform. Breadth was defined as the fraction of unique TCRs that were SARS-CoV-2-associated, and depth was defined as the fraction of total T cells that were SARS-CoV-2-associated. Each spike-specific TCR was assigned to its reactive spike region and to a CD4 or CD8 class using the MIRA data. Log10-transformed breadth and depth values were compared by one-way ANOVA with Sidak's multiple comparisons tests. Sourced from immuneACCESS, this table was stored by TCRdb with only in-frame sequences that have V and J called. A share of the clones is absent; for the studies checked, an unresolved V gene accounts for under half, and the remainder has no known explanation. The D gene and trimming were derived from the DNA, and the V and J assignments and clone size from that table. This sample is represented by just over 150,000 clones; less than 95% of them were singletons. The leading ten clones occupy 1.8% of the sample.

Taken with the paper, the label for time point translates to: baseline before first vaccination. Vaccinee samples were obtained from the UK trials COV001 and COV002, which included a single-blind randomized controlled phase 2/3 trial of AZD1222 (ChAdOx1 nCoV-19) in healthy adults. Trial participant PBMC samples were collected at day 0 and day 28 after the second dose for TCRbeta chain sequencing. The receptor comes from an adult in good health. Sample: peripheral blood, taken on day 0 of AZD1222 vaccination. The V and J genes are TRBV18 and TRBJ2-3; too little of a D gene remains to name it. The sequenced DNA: TGTGCCAGCTCACCAATAGATACGCAGTATTTT. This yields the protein CASSPIDTQYF.